This T cell receptor beta chain was retrieved from a study of OX40 agonist ivuxolimab in advanced cancers. Per germline, CDR1 SNHLY and CDR2 FYNNEI. This CDR3 region has 19 residues. Deletions cut 1 base from V and 0 bases from J, with 16 bases between. The study, taken as a whole, reports: In a subset of nonresponders, normalized T-cell clonal expansion was also low. Clonal expansion in partial responders at 0.1-3.0 mg/kg ranked among the lowest. Averaged across samples, CD8+ T cells carried more expanded clones than CD4+ did.

TCRdb keeps only in-frame clones here, not all; method: immunoSEQ multiplex PCR. The profile shows tens of thousands of clones, roughly 88% of them singletons. Concerning this clone: The antigen is not known.

Sequencing used CD4+ or CD8+ T cells sorted from blood, obtained in a trial of the OX40 agonist ivuxolimab. The chain links TRBV2 to TRBJ2-6; perhaps TRBD1 as D (5 bases). The TCR originated in an adult with an advanced solid tumor such as melanoma, head and neck, liver or kidney cancer. Here the CDR3 reads CASSEDRQGRNSGANVLTF. The CDR3 nucleotides read TGTGCCAGCAGTGAAGATCGGCAGGGAAGGAACTCTGGGGCCAACGTCCTGACTTTC.